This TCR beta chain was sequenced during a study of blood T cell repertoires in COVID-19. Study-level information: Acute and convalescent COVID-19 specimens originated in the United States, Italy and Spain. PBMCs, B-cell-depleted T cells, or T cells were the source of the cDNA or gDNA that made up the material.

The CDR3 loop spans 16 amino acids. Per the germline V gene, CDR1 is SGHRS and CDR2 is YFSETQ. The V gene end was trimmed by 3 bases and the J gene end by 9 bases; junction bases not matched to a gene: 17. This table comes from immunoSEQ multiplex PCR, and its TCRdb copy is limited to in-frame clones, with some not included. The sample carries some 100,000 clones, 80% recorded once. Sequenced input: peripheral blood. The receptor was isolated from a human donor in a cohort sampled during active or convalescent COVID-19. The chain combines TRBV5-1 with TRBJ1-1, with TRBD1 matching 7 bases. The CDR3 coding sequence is TGCGCCAGCAGCTCTGGGCTTCTAGGGGGCTTAATCCAAGCTTTCTTT. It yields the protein CASSSGLLGGLIQAFF.